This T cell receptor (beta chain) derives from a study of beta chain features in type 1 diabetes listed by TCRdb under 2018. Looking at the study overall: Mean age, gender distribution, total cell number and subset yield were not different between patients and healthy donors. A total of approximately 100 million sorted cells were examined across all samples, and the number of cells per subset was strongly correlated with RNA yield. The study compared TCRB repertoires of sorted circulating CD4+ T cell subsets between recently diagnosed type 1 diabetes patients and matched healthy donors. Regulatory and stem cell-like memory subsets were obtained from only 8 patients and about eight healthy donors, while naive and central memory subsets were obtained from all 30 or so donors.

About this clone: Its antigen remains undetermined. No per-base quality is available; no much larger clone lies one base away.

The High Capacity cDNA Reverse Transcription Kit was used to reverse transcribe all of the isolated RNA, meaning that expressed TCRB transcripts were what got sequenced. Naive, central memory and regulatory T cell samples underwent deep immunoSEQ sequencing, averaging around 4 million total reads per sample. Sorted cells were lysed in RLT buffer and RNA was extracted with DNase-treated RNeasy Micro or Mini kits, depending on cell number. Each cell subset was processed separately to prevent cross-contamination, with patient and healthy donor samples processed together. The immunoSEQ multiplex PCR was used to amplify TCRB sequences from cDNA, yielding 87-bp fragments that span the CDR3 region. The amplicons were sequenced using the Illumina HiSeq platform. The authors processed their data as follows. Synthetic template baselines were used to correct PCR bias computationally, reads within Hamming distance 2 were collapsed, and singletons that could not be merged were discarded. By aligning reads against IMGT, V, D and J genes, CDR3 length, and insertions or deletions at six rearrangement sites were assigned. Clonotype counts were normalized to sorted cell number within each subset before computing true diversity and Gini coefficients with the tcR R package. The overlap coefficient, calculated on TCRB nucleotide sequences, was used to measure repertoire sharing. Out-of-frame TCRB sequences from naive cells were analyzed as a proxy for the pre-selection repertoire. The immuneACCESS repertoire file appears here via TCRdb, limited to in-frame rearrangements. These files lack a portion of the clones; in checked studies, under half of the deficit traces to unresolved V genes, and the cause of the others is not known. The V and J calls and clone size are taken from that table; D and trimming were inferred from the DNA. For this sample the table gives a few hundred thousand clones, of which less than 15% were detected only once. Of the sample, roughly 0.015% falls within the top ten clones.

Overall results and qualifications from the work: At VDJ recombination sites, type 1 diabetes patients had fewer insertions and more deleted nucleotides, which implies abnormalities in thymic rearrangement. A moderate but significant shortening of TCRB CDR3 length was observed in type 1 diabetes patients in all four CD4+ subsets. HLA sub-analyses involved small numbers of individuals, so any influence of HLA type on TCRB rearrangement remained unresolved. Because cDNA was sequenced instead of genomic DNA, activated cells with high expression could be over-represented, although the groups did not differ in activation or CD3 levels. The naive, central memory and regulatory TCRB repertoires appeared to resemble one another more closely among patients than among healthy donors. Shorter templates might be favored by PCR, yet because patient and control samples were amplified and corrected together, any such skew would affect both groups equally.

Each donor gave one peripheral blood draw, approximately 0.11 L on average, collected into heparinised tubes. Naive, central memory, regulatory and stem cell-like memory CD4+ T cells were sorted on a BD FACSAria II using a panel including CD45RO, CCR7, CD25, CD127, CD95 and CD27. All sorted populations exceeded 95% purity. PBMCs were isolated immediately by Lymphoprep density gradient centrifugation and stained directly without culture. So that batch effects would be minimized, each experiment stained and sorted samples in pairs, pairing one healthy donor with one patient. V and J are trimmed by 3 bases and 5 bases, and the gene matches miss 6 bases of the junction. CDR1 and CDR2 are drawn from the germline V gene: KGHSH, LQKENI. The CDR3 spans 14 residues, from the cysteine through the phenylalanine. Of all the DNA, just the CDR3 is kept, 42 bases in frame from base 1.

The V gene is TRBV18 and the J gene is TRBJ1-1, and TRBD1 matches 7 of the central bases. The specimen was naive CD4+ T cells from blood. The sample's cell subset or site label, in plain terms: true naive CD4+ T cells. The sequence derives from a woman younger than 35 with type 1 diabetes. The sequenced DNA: TGTGCCAGCTCACCCTCGACAGGGCCTACTGAAGCTTTCTTT. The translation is CASSPSTGPTEAFF.